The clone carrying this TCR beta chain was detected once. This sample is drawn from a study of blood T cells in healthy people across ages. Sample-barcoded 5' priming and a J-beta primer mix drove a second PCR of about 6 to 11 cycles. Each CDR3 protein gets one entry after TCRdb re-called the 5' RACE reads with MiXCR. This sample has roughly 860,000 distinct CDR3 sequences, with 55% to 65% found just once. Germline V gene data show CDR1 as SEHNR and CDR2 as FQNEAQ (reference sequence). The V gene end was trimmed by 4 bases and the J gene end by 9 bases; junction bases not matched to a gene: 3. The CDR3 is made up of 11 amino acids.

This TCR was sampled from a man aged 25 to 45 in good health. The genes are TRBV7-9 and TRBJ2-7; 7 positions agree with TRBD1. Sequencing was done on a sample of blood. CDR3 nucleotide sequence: TGTGCCAGCAGCTCAAACAGGGGGCAGTACTTC. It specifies CASSSNRGQYF.